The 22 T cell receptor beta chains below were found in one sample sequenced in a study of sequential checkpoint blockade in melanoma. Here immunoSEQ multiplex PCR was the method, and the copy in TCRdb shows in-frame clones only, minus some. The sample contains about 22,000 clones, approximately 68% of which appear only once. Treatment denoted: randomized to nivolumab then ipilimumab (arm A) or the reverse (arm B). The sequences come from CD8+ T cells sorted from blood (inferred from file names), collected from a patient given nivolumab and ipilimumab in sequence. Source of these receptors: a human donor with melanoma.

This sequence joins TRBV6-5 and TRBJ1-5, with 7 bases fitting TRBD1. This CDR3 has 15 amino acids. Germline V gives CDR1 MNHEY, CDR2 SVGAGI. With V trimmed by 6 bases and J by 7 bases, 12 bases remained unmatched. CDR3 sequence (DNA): TGTGCCAGCAGGGATTTGACCGGAGGGGGCCAGCCCCAGCATTTT. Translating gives CASRDLTGGGQPQHF.

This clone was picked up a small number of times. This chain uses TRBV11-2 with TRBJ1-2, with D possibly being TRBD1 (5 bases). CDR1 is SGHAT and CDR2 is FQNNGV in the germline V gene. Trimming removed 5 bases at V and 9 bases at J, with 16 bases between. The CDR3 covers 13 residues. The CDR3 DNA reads TGTGCCAGCAGCCCTCGGGGGGAGCTAAGCTACACCTTC. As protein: CASSPRGELSYTF.

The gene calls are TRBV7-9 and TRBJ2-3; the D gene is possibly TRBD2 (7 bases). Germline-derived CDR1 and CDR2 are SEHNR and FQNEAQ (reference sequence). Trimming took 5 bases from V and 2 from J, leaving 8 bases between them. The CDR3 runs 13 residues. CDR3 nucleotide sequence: TGTGCCAGCAGCGGGGGGGCCACAGATACGCAGTATTTT. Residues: CASSGGATDTQYF.

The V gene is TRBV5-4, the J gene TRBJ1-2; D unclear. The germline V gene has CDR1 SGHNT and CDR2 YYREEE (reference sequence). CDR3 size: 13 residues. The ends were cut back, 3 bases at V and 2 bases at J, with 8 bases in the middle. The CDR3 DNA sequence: TGTGCCAGCAGCTCTGGAGGGAACTATGGCTACACCTTC. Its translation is CASSSGGNYGYTF.

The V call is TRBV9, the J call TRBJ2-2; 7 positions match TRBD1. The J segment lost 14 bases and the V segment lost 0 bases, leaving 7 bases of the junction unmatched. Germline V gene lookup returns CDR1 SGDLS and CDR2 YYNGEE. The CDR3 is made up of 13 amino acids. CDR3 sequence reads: CASSVATGTDLFF. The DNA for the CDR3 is TGTGCCAGCAGCGTAGCTACGGGGACAGACCTGTTTTTT.

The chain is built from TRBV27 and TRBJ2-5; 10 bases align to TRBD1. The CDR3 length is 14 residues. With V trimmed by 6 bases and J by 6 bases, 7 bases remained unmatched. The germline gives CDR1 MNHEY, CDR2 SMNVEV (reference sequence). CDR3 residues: CASSRPGQGQTQYF. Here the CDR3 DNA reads TGTGCCAGCAGCCGACCGGGACAGGGGCAGACCCAGTACTTC.

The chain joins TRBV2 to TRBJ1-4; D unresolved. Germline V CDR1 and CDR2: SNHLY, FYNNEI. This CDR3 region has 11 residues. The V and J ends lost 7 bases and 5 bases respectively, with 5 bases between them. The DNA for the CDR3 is TGTGCCAGCACCCTGAATGAAAAACTGTTTTTT. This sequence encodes CASTLNEKLFF. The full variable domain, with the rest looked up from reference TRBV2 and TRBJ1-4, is EPEVTQTPSHQVTQMGQEVILRCVPISNHLYFYWYRQILGQKVEFLVSFYNNEISEKSEIFDDQFSVERPDGSNFTLKIRSTKLEDSAMYFCASTLNEKLFFGSGTQLSVL.

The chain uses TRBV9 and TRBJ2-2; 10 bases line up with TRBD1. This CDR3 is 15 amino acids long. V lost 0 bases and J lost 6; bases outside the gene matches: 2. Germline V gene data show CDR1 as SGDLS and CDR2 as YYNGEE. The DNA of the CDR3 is TGTGCCAGCAGCGTAGTAGGACAGGGGGCCGGGGAGCTGTTTTTT. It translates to CASSVVGQGAGELFF.

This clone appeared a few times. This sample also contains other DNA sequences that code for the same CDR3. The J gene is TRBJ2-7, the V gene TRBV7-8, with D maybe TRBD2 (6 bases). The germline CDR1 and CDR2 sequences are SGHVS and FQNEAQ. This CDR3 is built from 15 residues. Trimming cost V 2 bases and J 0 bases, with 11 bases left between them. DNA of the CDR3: TGTGCCAGCAGCTTAATGCCTAGCGCCTCCTACGAGCAGTACGTC. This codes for CASSLMPSASYEQYV.

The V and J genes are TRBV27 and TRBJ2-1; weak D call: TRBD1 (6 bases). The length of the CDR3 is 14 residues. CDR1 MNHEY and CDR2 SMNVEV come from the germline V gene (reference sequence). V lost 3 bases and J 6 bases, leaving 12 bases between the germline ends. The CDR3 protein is CASSLTPTGNEQFF. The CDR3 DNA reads TGTGCCAGCAGTTTGACCCCGACAGGCAATGAGCAGTTCTTC.

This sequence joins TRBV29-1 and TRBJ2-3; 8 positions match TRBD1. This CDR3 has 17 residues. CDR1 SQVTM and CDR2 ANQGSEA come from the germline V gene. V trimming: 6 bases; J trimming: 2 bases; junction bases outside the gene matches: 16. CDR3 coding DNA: TGCAGCGTGGAGGACAGGGAGCCTCCTTACTTCACAGATACGCAGTATTTT. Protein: CSVEDREPPYFTDTQYF.

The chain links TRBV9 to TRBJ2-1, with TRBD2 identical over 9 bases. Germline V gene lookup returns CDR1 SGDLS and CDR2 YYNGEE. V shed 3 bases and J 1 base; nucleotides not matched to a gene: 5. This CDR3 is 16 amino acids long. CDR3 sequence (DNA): TGTGCCAGCAGCGGCGGCGGGGGGGGGTCCTACAATGAGCAGTTCTTC. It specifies CASSGGGGGSYNEQFF.

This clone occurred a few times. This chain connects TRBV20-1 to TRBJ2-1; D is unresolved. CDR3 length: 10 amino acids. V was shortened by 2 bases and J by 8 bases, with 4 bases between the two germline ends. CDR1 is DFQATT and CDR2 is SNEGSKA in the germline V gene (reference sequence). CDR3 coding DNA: TGCAGTGCTAGATCCTATGAGCAGTTCTTC. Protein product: CSARSYEQFF.

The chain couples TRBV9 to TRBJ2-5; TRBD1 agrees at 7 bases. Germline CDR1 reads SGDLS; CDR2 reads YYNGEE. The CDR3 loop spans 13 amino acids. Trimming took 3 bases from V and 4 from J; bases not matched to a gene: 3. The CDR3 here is CASSEDRLETQYF. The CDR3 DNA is TGTGCCAGCAGCGAGGACAGGCTAGAGACCCAGTACTTC. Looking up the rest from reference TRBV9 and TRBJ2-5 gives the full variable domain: DSGVTQTPKHLITATGQRVTLRCSPRSGDLSVYWYQQSLDQGLQFLIQYYNGEERAKGNILERFSAQQFPDLHSELNLSSLELGDSALYFCASSEDRLETQYFGPGTRLLVL.

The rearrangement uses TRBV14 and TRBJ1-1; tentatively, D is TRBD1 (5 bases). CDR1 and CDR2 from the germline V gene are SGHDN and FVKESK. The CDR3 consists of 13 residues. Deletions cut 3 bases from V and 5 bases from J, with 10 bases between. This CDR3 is CASSHYKGTEAFF. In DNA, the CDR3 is TGTGCCAGCAGCCATTATAAGGGGACTGAAGCTTTCTTT.

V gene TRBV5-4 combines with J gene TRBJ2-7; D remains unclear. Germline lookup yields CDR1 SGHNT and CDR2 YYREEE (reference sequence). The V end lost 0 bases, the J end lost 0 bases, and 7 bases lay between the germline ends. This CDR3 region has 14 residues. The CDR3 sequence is CASSLVFSSYEQYF. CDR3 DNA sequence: TGTGCCAGCAGCTTGGTCTTCAGCTCCTACGAGCAGTACTTC.

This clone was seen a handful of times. CDR3 loop: CASSLALAQGYTF. The CDR3 DNA follows: TGTGCCAGCAGCTTAGCTTTGGCCCAGGGCTACACCTTC. The rearrangement joins TRBV9 to TRBJ1-2; unclear D gene. CDR3 length: 13 amino acids. Germline V gene sequence: CDR1 SGDLS, CDR2 YYNGEE. Trimming pared 4 bases from V and 8 bases from J, leaving 15 bases between.

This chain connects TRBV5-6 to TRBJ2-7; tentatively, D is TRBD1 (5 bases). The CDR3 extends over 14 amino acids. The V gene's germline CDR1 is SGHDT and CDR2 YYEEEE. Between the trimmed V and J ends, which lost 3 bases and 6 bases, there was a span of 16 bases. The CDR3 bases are TGTGCCAGCAGCTGGTTACCGCAGGGAACCGAGCAGTACGTC. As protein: CASSWLPQGTEQYV.

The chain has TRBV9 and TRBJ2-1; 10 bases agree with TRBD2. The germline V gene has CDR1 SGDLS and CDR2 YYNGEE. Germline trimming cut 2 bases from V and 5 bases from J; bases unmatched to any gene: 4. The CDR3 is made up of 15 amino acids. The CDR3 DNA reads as TGTGCCAGCAGCGTTAGCGGGGGGCCCCACAATGAGCAGTTCTTC. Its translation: CASSVSGGPHNEQFF. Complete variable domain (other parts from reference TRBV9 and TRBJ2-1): DSGVTQTPKHLITATGQRVTLRCSPRSGDLSVYWYQQSLDQGLQFLIQYYNGEERAKGNILERFSAQQFPDLHSELNLSSLELGDSALYFCASSVSGGPHNEQFFGPGTRLTVL.

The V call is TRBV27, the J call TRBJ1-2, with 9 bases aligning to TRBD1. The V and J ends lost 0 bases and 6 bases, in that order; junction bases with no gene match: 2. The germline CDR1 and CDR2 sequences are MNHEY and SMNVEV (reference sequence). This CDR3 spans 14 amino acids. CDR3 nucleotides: TGTGCCAGCAGTTTATCACAGGGGGCGAATGGCTACACCTTC. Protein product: CASSLSQGANGYTF.

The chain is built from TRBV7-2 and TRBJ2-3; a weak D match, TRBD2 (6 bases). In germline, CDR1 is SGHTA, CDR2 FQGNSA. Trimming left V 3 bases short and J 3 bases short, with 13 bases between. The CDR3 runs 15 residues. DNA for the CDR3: TGTGCCAGCAGCTTGGGCGGGGCCAGTACAGATACGCAGTATTTT. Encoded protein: CASSLGGASTDTQYF.

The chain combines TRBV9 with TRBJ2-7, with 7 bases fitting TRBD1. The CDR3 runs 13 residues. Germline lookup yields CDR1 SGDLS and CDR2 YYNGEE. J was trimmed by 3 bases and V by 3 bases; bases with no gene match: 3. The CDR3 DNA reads TGTGCCAGCAGCGGGACAGGTGGCTACGAGCAGTACTTC. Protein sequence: CASSGTGGYEQYF.